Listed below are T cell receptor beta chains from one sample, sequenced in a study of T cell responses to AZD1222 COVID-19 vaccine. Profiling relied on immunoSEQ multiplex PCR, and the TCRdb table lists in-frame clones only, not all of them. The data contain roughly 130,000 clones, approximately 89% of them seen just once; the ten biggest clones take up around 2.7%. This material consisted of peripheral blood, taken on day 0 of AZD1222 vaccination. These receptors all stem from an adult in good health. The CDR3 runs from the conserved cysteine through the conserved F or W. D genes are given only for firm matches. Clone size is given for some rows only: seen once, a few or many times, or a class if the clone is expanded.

DNA: TGTGCCAGTAGTCCTCAGGGCTCTGGAAACACCATATATTTT; CDR3: CASSPQGSGNTIYF; D: .; length: 14; J: TRBJ1-3; V: TRBV19; size: .
DNA: TGTGCCAGCAGCGTGGGTAGCGGGACCCACTCCTACAATGAGCAGTTCTTC; CDR3: CASSVGSGTHSYNEQFF; D: TRBD2; length: 17; J: TRBJ2-1; V: TRBV9; size: once
DNA: TGTGCCAGCAGCTTGAAGGGACAGAACTATGGCTACACCTTC; CDR3: CASSLKGQNYGYTF; D: TRBD1; length: 14; J: TRBJ1-2; V: TRBV5-6; size: .
DNA: TGTGCCAGCTCACCTAACAGGGCCGGTGAAAAACTGTTTTTT; CDR3: CASSPNRAGEKLFF; D: .; length: 14; J: TRBJ1-4; V: TRBV18; size: .
DNA: TGTGCCAGTAGTGCCTCGCTTGGGAGGCCGATTCATCAGCCCCAGCATTTT; CDR3: CASSASLGRPIHQPQHF; D: .; length: 17; J: TRBJ1-5; V: TRBV19; size: .
DNA: TGCGCCAGCAGCTTAGGACAACCTTCCTACGAGCAGTACTTC; CDR3: CASSLGQPSYEQYF; D: .; length: 14; J: TRBJ2-7; V: TRBV5-1; size: .
DNA: TGTGCCAGCGGTTTGGCTGAAGCTTTCTTT; CDR3: CASGLAEAFF; D: .; length: 10; J: TRBJ1-1; V: TRBV2; size: .
DNA: TGTGCCAGTAGGGGGTACGGGACTACCCGGGCAAACACTGAAGCTTTCTTT; CDR3: CASRGYGTTRANTEAFF; D: .; length: 17; J: TRBJ1-1; V: TRBV19; size: .
DNA: TGTGCCAGTAGTATATGGTCCCCGGGGCGGGGACCTAGCACAGATACGCAGTATTTT; CDR3: CASSIWSPGRGPSTDTQYF; D: .; length: 19; J: TRBJ2-3; V: TRBV19; size: once
DNA: TGTGCCAGTACAGGGCGGGCCGGGGAGCTGTTTTTT; CDR3: CASTGRAGELFF; D: .; length: 12; J: TRBJ2-2; V: TRBV6-5; size: .
DNA: TGTGCCAGCAGCTTAGAAGGGACAGGATACAGTGAAGCTTTCTTT; CDR3: CASSLEGTGYSEAFF; D: TRBD1; length: 15; J: TRBJ1-1; V: TRBV11-3; size: .
DNA: TGTGCCAGCAGTCAACGGACGAGCGGAAACACCATATATTTT; CDR3: CASSQRTSGNTIYF; D: .; length: 14; J: TRBJ1-3; V: TRBV6-5; size: few
DNA: TGTGCCAGCAGCCGGGAGGGCCTTTACAATGAGCAGTTCTTC; CDR3: CASSREGLYNEQFF; D: TRBD2; length: 14; J: TRBJ2-1; V: TRBV2; size: .
DNA: TGTGCCAGTATGGGGGATCGCTCAGGATACGAGCAGTACTTC; CDR3: CASMGDRSGYEQYF; D: .; length: 14; J: TRBJ2-7; V: TRBV19; size: .
DNA: TGCGCCAGCAGCCAACAGGGTTTCGATGAGCAGTTCTTC; CDR3: CASSQQGFDEQFF; D: .; length: 13; J: TRBJ2-1; V: TRBV5-1; size: .
DNA: TGTGCCAGCAGGGTGGTGAATGACTATAATTCACCCCTCCACTTT; CDR3: CASRVVNDYNSPLHF; D: .; length: 15; J: TRBJ1-6; V: TRBV6-5; size: .
DNA: TGCGCCAGCAGCCAAGATCGGGGCAGCTCCTATAATTCACCCCTCCACTTT; CDR3: CASSQDRGSSYNSPLHF; D: .; length: 17; J: TRBJ1-6; V: TRBV4-3; size: .
DNA: TGTGCCAGCAGCCCAATGACAGGGGGGTACGAGCAGTACTTC; CDR3: CASSPMTGGYEQYF; D: TRBD1; length: 14; J: TRBJ2-7; V: TRBV5-5; size: .
DNA: TGTGCCAGCACCAATCGGGGGCCTCTGACGGTTCCGTTTTTT; CDR3: CASTNRGPLTVPFF; D: .; length: 14; J: TRBJ1-4; V: TRBV2; size: .
DNA: TGTGCCAGCAGCTCCCGTCGGGACATTGAAGCTTTCTTT; CDR3: CASSSRRDIEAFF; D: .; length: 13; J: TRBJ1-1; V: TRBV7-2; size: .
DNA: TGTGCCAGCTCACCCAGGCTTAGCACAGATACGCAGTATTTT; CDR3: CASSPRLSTDTQYF; D: .; length: 14; J: TRBJ2-3; V: TRBV18; size: .
DNA: TGTGCCAGCAGTCACGGTAACCGGGACAGGGGTTTCCCAGGCTATAGCAATCAGCCCCAGCATTTT; CDR3: CASSHGNRDRGFPGYSNQPQHF; D: TRBD1; length: 22; J: TRBJ1-5; V: TRBV2; size: .
DNA: TGTGCCACCAGGCCGACAGGTGGTAACACCGGGGAGCTGTTTTTT; CDR3: CATRPTGGNTGELFF; D: .; length: 15; J: TRBJ2-2; V: TRBV24-1; size: .
DNA: TGTGCCAGCAGCTTAGGGGGACTAGGGGTCCAGTTCTTC; CDR3: CASSLGGLGVQFF; D: TRBD2; length: 13; J: TRBJ2-1; V: TRBV7-2; size: .
DNA: TGTGCCAGCAGTCGCATAGTCCCCTTGGCGAACTACAATGAGCAGTTCTTC; CDR3: CASSRIVPLANYNEQFF; D: .; length: 17; J: TRBJ2-1; V: TRBV6-6; size: .
DNA: TGTGCCAGCAGCCCTGGGCCGGCATATGGCTACACCTTC; CDR3: CASSPGPAYGYTF; D: .; length: 13; J: TRBJ1-2; V: TRBV28; size: .
DNA: TGTGCCAGCAGCTTGGTACCAGCTAACTATGGCTACACCTTC; CDR3: CASSLVPANYGYTF; D: .; length: 14; J: TRBJ1-2; V: TRBV5-4; size: .
DNA: TGTGCCATCAGCCCCGTGGGGTGGGGTGATACGCAGTATTTT; CDR3: CAISPVGWGDTQYF; D: .; length: 14; J: TRBJ2-3; V: TRBV10-3; size: .
DNA: TGTGCCAGACCTGGGACAGGGGGCTATGGCTACACCTTC; CDR3: CARPGTGGYGYTF; D: TRBD1; length: 13; J: TRBJ1-2; V: TRBV2; size: .
DNA: TGTGCCACCACCTCATCGAGGACAGGGGACAATGAGCAGTTCTTC; CDR3: CATTSSRTGDNEQFF; D: TRBD1; length: 15; J: TRBJ2-1; V: TRBV24-1; size: .
DNA: TGTGCCAGCAGCGTAGAGGGCCATAGCAATCAGCCCCAGCATTTT; CDR3: CASSVEGHSNQPQHF; D: .; length: 15; J: TRBJ1-5; V: TRBV9; size: once
DNA: TGTGCCAGCAGCAAACGGGACCCCTCCTACGAGCAGTACTTC; CDR3: CASSKRDPSYEQYF; D: .; length: 14; J: TRBJ2-7; V: TRBV5-6; size: .
DNA: TGTGCCAGCAGCTTAGGGCAGCTGGAGACTGAAGCTTTCTTT; CDR3: CASSLGQLETEAFF; D: .; length: 14; J: TRBJ1-1; V: TRBV5-5; size: once
DNA: TGTGCCAGCAGGCATAGGGTAGGGACAGGGAATCAAACCAATGAGCAGTTCTTC; CDR3: CASRHRVGTGNQTNEQFF; D: TRBD1; length: 18; J: TRBJ2-1; V: TRBV11-2; size: .
DNA: TGTGCCAGCAGCGTCGGAAGGGATTGGCGGGACAATACGCAGTATTTT; CDR3: CASSVGRDWRDNTQYF; D: .; length: 16; J: TRBJ2-3; V: TRBV7-3; size: .
DNA: TGTGCCAGCAGTAGAGGACAGGGGAGCCTCTATGGCTACACCTTC; CDR3: CASSRGQGSLYGYTF; D: TRBD1; length: 15; J: TRBJ1-2; V: TRBV6-5; size: .